The clone carrying this TCR beta chain was seen more than once but under ten times. Its antigen is not identified. Only in-frame clones appear in the TCRdb table, and some are missing; sequencing was by immunoSEQ multiplex PCR. The sample holds 120,000 or so clones, around 87% seen once. This sample was included in a study of T cell responses to AZD1222 COVID-19 vaccine. Findings of the study overall: Elevations in Spike-specific TCR breadth and depth followed administration of two AZD1222 doses.

The CDR3 totals 13 residues. The V end was cut by 3 bases, the J end by 3 bases, with 8 bases between. The germline V gene has CDR1 SEHNR and CDR2 FQNEAQ (reference sequence). This sample comprised peripheral blood, obtained on day 0 of AZD1222 vaccination. The chain is built from TRBV7-9 and TRBJ1-1; D is unresolved. This sequence was found in an adult in good health. CDR3 in amino acids: CASSFRTYTEAFF. The CDR3 DNA is TGTGCCAGCAGCTTCAGGACCTACACTGAAGCTTTCTTT.